The rows below give T cell receptor beta chains drawn from one sample of a study of sequential checkpoint blockade in melanoma. Sequencing was performed with immunoSEQ multiplex PCR; in TCRdb, only in-frame clones are kept and a portion is missing. The sample holds over 5,000 clones, around nine tenths seen once. The sequencing used CD8+ T cells sorted from blood (inferred from file names), collected from a patient given nivolumab and ipilimumab in sequence. Every receptor here comes from a human donor with melanoma. The CDR3 runs from the conserved cysteine through the conserved F or W. Fields, in order: clone size, D gene, J gene, V gene, CDR3 protein, CDR3 DNA. A D gene is named only where the DNA matches it firmly. Size tells how often a clone was seen (once, few, many) or the class of an expanded clone, and some rows leave it out.

>-|TRBD2|TRBJ2-7|TRBV7-6
CASSLARQGGSLEQYF
TGTGCCAGCAGCTTAGCCCGTCAAGGCGGGAGTCTCGAGCAGTACTTC
>-|-|TRBJ1-3|TRBV6-1
CASWRGSGNTIYF
TGTGCCAGCTGGCGGGGCTCTGGAAACACCATATATTTT
>-|TRBD2|TRBJ2-5|TRBV14
CASSPGTSRKQETQYF
TGTGCCAGCAGCCCCGGGACTAGCAGAAAGCAAGAGACCCAGTACTTC
>-|-|TRBJ1-6|TRBV27
CASSEGTLTGSPLHF
TGTGCCAGCAGTGAAGGGACACTAACTGGGTCACCCCTCCACTTT
>-|TRBD2|TRBJ2-2|TRBV9
CASSVAGGVTGELFF
TGTGCCAGCAGCGTAGCGGGGGGGGTCACCGGGGAGCTGTTTTTT
>-|TRBD2|TRBJ2-5|TRBV4-1
CASSHTWTSGSVGYETQYF
TGCGCCAGCAGCCACACCTGGACTAGCGGGAGTGTTGGATATGAGACCCAGTACTTC
>-|TRBD1|TRBJ1-3|TRBV7-3
CASSSPDRGGNTIYF
TGTGCCAGCAGCTCGCCCGACAGGGGAGGAAACACCATATATTTT
>-|-|TRBJ2-7|TRBV30
CAWSVGELSYEQYF
TGTGCCTGGAGTGTGGGCGAACTCTCCTACGAGCAGTACTTC
>-|TRBD1|TRBJ1-2|TRBV5-1
CASSPEPGQKNYGYTF
TGCGCCAGCAGCCCCGAACCGGGACAGAAAAACTATGGCTACACCTTC
>once|-|TRBJ1-6|TRBV7-9
CASSSPVAPGNSPLHF
TGTGCCAGCAGCTCACCCGTCGCGCCGGGGAATTCACCCCTCCACTTT
>-|-|TRBJ2-1|TRBV5-1
CASSPGLVYNEQFF
TGCGCCAGCAGCCCTGGACTCGTCTACAATGAGCAGTTCTTC
>few|TRBD1|TRBJ1-5|TRBV5-1
CASSLDRDRGRRQPQHF
TGCGCCAGCAGCTTGGATCGGGACAGGGGGCGCAGGCAGCCCCAGCATTTT
>-|-|TRBJ2-2|TRBV25-1
CASSEFPTANTGELFF
TGTGCCAGCAGTGAATTCCCGACAGCGAACACCGGGGAGCTGTTTTTT